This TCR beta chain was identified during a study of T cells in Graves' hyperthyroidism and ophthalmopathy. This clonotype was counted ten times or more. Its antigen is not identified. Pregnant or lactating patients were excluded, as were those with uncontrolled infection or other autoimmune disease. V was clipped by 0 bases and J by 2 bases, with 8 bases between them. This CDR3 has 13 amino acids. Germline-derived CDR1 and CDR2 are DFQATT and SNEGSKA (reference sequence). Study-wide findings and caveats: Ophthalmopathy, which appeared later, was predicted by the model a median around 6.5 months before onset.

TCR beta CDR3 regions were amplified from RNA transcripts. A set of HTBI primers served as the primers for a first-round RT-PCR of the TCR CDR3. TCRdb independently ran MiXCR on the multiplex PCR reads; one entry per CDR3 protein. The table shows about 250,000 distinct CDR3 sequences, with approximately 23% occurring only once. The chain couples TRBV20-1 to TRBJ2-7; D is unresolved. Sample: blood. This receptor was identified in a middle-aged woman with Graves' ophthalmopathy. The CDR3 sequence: CSARDQLTYEQYF. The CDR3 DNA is TGCAGTGCTAGAGATCAGCTAACCTACGAGCAGTACTTC.